This T cell receptor beta chain was sequenced during a study of regulatory T cells in long-lasting Graves disease. About the research overall: Those Graves' patients who were newly diagnosed had been on antithyroid drugs under 3 months.

HTBI primers from iRepertoire and Arm-PCR of CDR3 regions yielded the TCR beta libraries. TCRdb used MiXCR to reprocess the multiplex PCR reads, holding one entry per CDR3 protein. The top ten clones hold just over 20% of a sample with more than 300,000 distinct CDR3 sequences, around 15% of them seen once. Germline trimming cut 7 bases from V and 6 bases from J; bases unmatched to any gene: 9. The germline gives CDR1 MDHEN, CDR2 SYDVKM. This CDR3 has 14 amino acids. As to time point: newly diagnosed GD, antithyroid drugs for less than 3 months. The TCR library was made from RNA extracted from PBMCs. This sample also appeared in a second study, on T cells in Graves' hyperthyroidism and ophthalmopathy.

This chain joins TRBV28 and TRBJ1-1, with 9 bases identical to TRBD1. The clonotype comes from a woman younger than 30 with Graves disease. The starting material was peripheral blood mononuclear cells (PBMCs), obtained at new diagnosis, from a patient treated with antithyroid drugs. The CDR3, as DNA: TGTGCCAGCACCACCCCTAGGGACAGGGCTGAAGCTTTCTTT. It codes for CASTTPRDRAEAFF.